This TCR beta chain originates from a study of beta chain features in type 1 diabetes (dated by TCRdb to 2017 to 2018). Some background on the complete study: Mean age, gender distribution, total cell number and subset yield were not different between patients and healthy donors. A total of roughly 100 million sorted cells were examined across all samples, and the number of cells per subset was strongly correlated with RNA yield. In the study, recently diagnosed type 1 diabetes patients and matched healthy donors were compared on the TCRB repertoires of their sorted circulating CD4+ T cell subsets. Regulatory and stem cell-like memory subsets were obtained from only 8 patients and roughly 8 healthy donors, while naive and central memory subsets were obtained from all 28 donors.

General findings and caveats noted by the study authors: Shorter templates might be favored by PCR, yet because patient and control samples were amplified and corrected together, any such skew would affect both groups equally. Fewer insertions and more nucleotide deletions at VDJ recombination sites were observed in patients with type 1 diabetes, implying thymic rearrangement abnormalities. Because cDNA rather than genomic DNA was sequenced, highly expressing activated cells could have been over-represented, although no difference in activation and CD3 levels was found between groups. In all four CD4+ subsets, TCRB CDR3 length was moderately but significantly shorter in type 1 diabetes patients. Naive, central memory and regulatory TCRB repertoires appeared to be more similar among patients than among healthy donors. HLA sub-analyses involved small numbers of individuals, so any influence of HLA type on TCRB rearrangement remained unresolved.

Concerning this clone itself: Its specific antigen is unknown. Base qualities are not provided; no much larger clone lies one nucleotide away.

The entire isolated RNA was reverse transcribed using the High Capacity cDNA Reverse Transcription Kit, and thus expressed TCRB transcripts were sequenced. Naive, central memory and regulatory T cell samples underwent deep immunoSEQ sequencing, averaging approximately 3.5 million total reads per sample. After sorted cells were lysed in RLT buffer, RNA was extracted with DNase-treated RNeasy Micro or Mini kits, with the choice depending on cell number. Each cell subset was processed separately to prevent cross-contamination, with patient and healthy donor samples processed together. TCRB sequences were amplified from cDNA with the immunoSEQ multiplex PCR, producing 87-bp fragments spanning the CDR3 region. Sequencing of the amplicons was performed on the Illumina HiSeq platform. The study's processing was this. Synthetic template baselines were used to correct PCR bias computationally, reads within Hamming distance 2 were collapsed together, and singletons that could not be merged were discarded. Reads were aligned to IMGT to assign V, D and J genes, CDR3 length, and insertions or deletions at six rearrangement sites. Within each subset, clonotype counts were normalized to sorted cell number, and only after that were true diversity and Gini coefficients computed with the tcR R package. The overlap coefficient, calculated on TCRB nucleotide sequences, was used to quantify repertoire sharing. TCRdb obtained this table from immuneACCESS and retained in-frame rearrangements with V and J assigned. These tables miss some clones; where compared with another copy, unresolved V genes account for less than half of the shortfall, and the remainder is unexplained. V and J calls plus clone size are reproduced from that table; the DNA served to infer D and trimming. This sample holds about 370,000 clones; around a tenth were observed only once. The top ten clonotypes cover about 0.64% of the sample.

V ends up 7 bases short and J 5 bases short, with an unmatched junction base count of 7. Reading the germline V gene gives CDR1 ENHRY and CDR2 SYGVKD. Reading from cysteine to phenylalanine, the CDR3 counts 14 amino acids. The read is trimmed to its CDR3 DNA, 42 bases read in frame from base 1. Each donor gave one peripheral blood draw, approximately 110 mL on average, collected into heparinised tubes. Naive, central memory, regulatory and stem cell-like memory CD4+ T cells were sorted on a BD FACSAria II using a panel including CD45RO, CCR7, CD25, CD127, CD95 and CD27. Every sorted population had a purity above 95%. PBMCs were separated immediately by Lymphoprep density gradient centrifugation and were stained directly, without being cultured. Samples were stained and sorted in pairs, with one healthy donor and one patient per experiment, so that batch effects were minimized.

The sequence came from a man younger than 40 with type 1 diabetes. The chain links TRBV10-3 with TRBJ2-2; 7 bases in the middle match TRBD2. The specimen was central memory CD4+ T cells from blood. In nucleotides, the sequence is TGTGCCATCAACGGGGGGTTAGGTACCGGGGAGCTGTTTTTT. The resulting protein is CAINGGLGTGELFF.